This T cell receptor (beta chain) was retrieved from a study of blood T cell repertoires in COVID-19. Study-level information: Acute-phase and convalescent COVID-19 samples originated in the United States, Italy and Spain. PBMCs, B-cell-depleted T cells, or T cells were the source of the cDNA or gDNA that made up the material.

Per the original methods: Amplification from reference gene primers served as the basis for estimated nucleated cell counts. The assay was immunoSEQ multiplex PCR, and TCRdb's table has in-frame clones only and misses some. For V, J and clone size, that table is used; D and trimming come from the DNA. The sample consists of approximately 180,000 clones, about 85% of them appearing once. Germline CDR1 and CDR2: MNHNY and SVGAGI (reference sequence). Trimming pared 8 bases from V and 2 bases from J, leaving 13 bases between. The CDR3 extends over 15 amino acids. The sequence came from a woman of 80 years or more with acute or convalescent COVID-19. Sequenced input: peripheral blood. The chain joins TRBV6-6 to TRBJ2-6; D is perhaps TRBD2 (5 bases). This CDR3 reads CASGSMRAGANVLTF. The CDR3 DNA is TGTGCCAGCGGCTCCATGAGGGCTGGGGCCAACGTCCTGACTTTC.